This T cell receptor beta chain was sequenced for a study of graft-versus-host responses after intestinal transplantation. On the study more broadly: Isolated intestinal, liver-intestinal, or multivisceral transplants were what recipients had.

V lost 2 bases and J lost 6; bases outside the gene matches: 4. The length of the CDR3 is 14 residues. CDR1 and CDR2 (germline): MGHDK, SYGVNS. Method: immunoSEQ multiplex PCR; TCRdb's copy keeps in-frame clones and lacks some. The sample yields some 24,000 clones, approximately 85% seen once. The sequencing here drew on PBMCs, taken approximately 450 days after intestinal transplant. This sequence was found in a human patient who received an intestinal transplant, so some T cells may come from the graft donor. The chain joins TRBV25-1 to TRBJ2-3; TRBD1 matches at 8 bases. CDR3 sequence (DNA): TGTGCCAGCAGTGAACGACAGGGGAGGGATACGCAGTATTTT. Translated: CASSERQGRDTQYF.